This entry lists 6 T cell receptor beta chains sequenced from one sample in a study of HIV-infected patients and healthy controls. The repertoire came from unfractionated whole blood and reflected all unsorted peripheral T cells. Alpha and beta constant-region primers primed reverse transcription of about 470 ng RNA. Each of the alpha and beta chains got its own library through chain-specific third strand synthesis with indices. TCRdb ran MiXCR on the 5' RACE reads and lists one entry per CDR3 protein. The sample consists of approximately 9,000 distinct CDR3 sequences, 8% of them appearing once. Here the sequenced sample was blood, taken before antiretroviral therapy. Every receptor here comes from an adult with HIV infection. The donor label of this sample is uncertain.

This chain connects TRBV5-4 to TRBJ1-2; D might be TRBD1 (5 bases). V lost 0 bases, J lost 2 bases, and 11 bases lay in between. Germline V gives CDR1 SGHNT, CDR2 YYREEE (reference sequence). CDR3 length: 15 amino acids. The CDR3 nucleotides read TGTGCCAGCAGCTTGGGGGGCCAGGGCAACTATGGCTACACCTTC. It yields the protein CASSLGGQGNYGYTF.

V is TRBV12-3 or TRBV12-4 and J is TRBJ1-1; 8 positions agree with TRBD1. CDR3 length: 20 residues. J gave up 4 bases and V 0 bases, and 19 bases lay outside the gene matches. The CDR3 coding sequence is TGTGCCAGCAGTTTAGCGAGGGTGGGGACAGGCGGATTTCTGGGCACTGAAGCTTTCTTT. It translates to CASSLARVGTGGFLGTEAFF.

This clonotype has a count of ten or more. The chain couples TRBV12-3 or TRBV12-4 to TRBJ2-3, with a tentative D call TRBD2 (7 bases). This CDR3 contains 23 residues. The V end lost 5 bases, the J end lost 6 bases, and 42 bases lay between the germline ends. The CDR3 loop is CASSPYRVDRYQRASGGVDTQYF. The CDR3 coding sequence is TGTGCCAGCAGTCCCTACAGGGTCGACCGATACCAGAGGGCTAGCGGTGGAGTGGATACGCAGTATTTT.

By sample fraction, this clonotype is medium-sized. The rearrangement joins TRBV18 to TRBJ2-4; D perhaps matches TRBD1 (6 bases). The CDR3 extends over 16 amino acids. V lost 3 bases and J 6 bases, leaving 18 bases between the germline ends. From germline, CDR1 is KGHSH and CDR2 LQKENI. The CDR3 nucleotides read TGTGCCAGCTCACCGGATGGGGGCGCTAGCAGAAACATTCAGTACTTC. Translating gives CASSPDGGASRNIQYF. Full variable domain (remainder filled in from reference TRBV18 and TRBJ2-4): NAGVMQNPRHLVRRRGQEARLRCSPMKGHSHVYWYRQLPEEGLKFMVYLQKENIIDESGMPKERFSAEFPKEGPSILRIQQVVRGDSAAYFCASSPDGGASRNIQYFGAGTRLSVL.

This clonotype was detected ten times or more. The chain links TRBV7-9 to TRBJ1-1, with D hard to call. CDR3 length: 13 amino acids. From germline, CDR1 is SEHNR and CDR2 FQNEAQ (reference sequence). The V gene lost 1 base and the J gene lost 5 bases, with 8 bases spanning the gap. Written as DNA, the CDR3 is TGTGCCAGCAGCTTAGGAGTGCTAACTGAAGCTTTCTTT. Protein: CASSLGVLTEAFF.

This clonotype was counted at least ten times. The J gene is TRBJ2-3, the V gene TRBV13; 8 nucleotides match TRBD1. Unmatched junction bases numbered 9, after V lost 5 bases and J lost 5 bases. The CDR3 runs 15 residues. The germline V gene encodes CDR1 PRHDT and CDR2 FYEKMQ (reference sequence). The CDR3 region has the DNA TGTGCCAGCAGCGTCGGACAGGGTCGTAGAGATACGCAGTATTTT. The encoded protein is CASSVGQGRRDTQYF.